The 27 T cell receptor beta chains reported below all come from one sample, sequenced in a study of shared clonotypes between healthy human individuals. Assay: immunoSEQ multiplex PCR; the TCRdb copy retains only in-frame clones and omits some. Here the sample spans more than 1,200,000 clones, 98% being singletons. The sequenced sample consisted of naive CD4+ T cells sorted from blood. The sample's subset: CD45RA+ positively selected. These receptors were taken from a man aged 25 to 40 in good health.

The V gene is TRBV5-1, the J gene TRBJ2-7, with D possibly being TRBD1 or TRBD2 (7 bases each). Germline V gene sequence: CDR1 SGHRS, CDR2 YFSETQ. Trimming removed 4 bases from V and 3 bases from J, with 20 bases in between. CDR3 length: 16 residues. CDR3 loop: CASSRSTGGQFYEQYF. The CDR3 DNA reads TGCGCCAGCAGCCGCTCTACGGGGGGACAGTTCTACGAGCAGTACTTC.

The V and J genes are TRBV5-1 and TRBJ1-1, with a tentative D call TRBD1 (5 bases). Germline CDR1 reads SGHRS; CDR2 reads YFSETQ. The ends were cut back, 0 bases at V and 5 bases at J, with 11 bases in the middle. This CDR3 contains 14 residues. CDR3 nucleotide sequence: TGCGCCAGCAGCTTGGATGGGGGGTTAACTGAAGCTTTCTTT. It yields the protein CASSLDGGLTEAFF. The full variable domain, in which reference TRBV5-1 and TRBJ1-1 provide the parts outside the CDR3, is KAGVTQTPRYLIKTRGQQVTLSCSPISGHRSVSWYQQTPGQGLQFLFEYFSETQRNKGNFPGRFSGRQFSNSRSEMNVSTLELGDSALYLCASSLDGGLTEAFFGQGTRLTVV.

V and J are TRBV10-3 and TRBJ1-5; no reliable D call. The CDR3 runs 14 residues. Looked up from germline, CDR1 is ENHRY and CDR2 is SYGVKD. The ends were cut back, 2 bases at V and 3 bases at J, with 8 bases in the middle. The CDR3, as DNA: TGTGCCATCAGTGAGGGGTACGACAATCAGCCCCAGCATTTT. Protein product: CAISEGYDNQPQHF.

Turning to this clone: This same CDR3 is encoded by further DNA sequences in the sample. The chain recombines TRBV28 with TRBJ2-1; D call uncertain. V was pared by 5 bases and J by 0 bases, with 11 bases between. Germline V lookup: CDR1 MDHEN, CDR2 SYDVKM. The CDR3 spans 15 residues. The CDR3 is CASSLGRFSYNEQFF. CDR3 in DNA: TGTGCCAGCAGTCTGGGTCGCTTCTCCTACAATGAGCAGTTCTTC. Looking up the rest from reference TRBV28 and TRBJ2-1 gives the full variable domain: DVKVTQSSRYLVKRTGEKVFLECVQDMDHENMFWYRQDPGLGLRLIYFSYDVKMKEKGDIPEGYSVSREKKERFSLILESASTNQTSMYLCASSLGRFSYNEQFFGPGTRLTVL.

V is TRBV29-1 and J is TRBJ2-3; D is unresolved. The V gene's germline CDR1 is SQVTM and CDR2 ANQGSEA. V lost 5 bases and J 2 bases, leaving 8 bases between the germline ends. The CDR3 loop spans 12 amino acids. The CDR3 DNA follows: TGCAGCGTTTTCGAGTCCACAGATACGCAGTATTTT. Encoded protein: CSVFESTDTQYF.

This sequence joins TRBV14 and TRBJ1-4, with TRBD1 matching 8 bases. The CDR3 spans 16 residues. Germline V gene data show CDR1 as SGHDN and CDR2 as FVKESK. Trimming at V came to 2 bases and at J to 7 bases, leaving 9 bases not matched to a gene. The CDR3 DNA sequence: TGTGCCAGCAGCCAATGGGAGTGGACAGGGTTTGAAAAACTGTTTTTT. Translated, it gives CASSQWEWTGFEKLFF. The variable domain in full, with the rest retrieved from reference TRBV14 and TRBJ1-4, is EAGVTQFPSHSVIEKGQTVTLRCDPISGHDNLYWYRRVMGKEIKFLLHFVKESKQDESGMPNNRFLAERTGGTYSTLKVQPAELEDSGVYFCASSQWEWTGFEKLFFGSGTQLSVL.

V usage is TRBV5-5 and J usage is TRBJ1-2; no firm D call. Germline loops: CDR1 SGHKS, CDR2 YYEKEE (reference sequence). V was trimmed by 0 bases and J by 5 bases, leaving 11 bases between them. There are 14 residues in the CDR3. This CDR3 reads CASSLAMEGYGYTF. The CDR3 coding sequence is TGTGCCAGCAGCTTGGCCATGGAAGGGTATGGCTACACCTTC.

The chain combines TRBV27 with TRBJ1-2, with 8 bases that match TRBD1. The CDR3 has 17 amino acids. With 2 bases clipped from V and 7 bases from J, the junction kept 15 bases outside the gene matches. Germline assignment: CDR1 MNHEY and CDR2 SMNVEV (reference sequence). The CDR3 sequence is CASSLRGLVTGTGGYTF. In DNA, the CDR3 is TGTGCCAGCAGTTTAAGGGGACTAGTAACCGGGACAGGTGGCTACACCTTC.

A remark on this clone: The sample contains more than one DNA sequence encoding this CDR3. The V gene is TRBV5-1, the J gene TRBJ1-2; D is unclear. Looked up from germline, CDR1 is SGHRS and CDR2 is YFSETQ. The length of the CDR3 is 14 residues. Trimming pared 4 bases from V and 2 bases from J, leaving 12 bases between. The CDR3 loop reads CASSLAPGNYGYTF. The CDR3 region has the DNA TGCGCCAGCAGCCTGGCCCCGGGAAACTATGGCTACACCTTC.

This chain connects TRBV28 to TRBJ1-5; possibly TRBD1 for D (5 bases). The CDR3 totals 16 residues. CDR1 and CDR2 (germline): MDHEN, SYDVKM. Trimming left V 2 bases short and J 0 bases short, with 11 bases between. The CDR3 DNA reads as TGTGCCAGCAGTTTACGGGGGATATTTAGCAATCAGCCCCAGCATTTT. It encodes CASSLRGIFSNQPQHF.

The chain links TRBV10-1 to TRBJ1-2; perhaps TRBD1 as D (6 bases). Looked up from germline, CDR1 is WNHNN and CDR2 is SYGVQD (reference sequence). The V gene lost 3 bases and the J gene lost 2 bases, with 7 bases spanning the gap. The CDR3 consists of 13 residues. Here the CDR3 DNA reads TGCGCCAGCAGTGAAAGGGGGAACTATGGCTACACCTTC. Its protein is CASSERGNYGYTF.

The J gene is TRBJ2-1, the V gene TRBV4-3, with 8 bases that match TRBD2. V shed 1 base and J 3 bases; nucleotides not matched to a gene: 11. The CDR3 is made up of 18 amino acids. Germline V gene data show CDR1 as LGHNA and CDR2 as YSLEER. For the CDR3, the DNA is TGCGCCAGCAGCCAAGCCCCTTTCTCGGGACTAGGCTACAATGAGCAGTTCTTC. Its protein product is CASSQAPFSGLGYNEQFF.

The chain uses TRBV25-1 and TRBJ2-1, with TRBD2 matching over 10 bases. From germline, CDR1 is MGHDK and CDR2 SYGVNS. The CDR3 loop spans 15 amino acids. J lost 12 bases, V lost 6 bases, and 14 bases had no gene match. The CDR3 loop is CASRPASGGPGGQFF. The CDR3 nucleotides read TGTGCCAGCAGACCCGCTAGCGGGGGACCAGGGGGGCAGTTCTTC.

This chain uses TRBV2 with TRBJ2-5; TRBD1 matches 7 bases. The CDR3 is made up of 13 amino acids. The germline gives CDR1 SNHLY, CDR2 FYNNEI. The trim removed 11 bases at V and 3 bases at J, leaving 9 bases unmatched. The CDR3 region is CAGRGGSKETQYF. The CDR3 DNA is TGTGCCGGACGAGGGGGCTCCAAAGAGACCCAGTACTTC.

The chain is built from TRBV9 and TRBJ2-7; possible D gene TRBD2, 5 bases. CDR1 and CDR2 from the germline V gene are SGDLS and YYNGEE. The CDR3 runs to 14 residues. With 0 bases removed from V and 7 bases from J, the gap between germline ends came to 14 bases. This CDR3 reads CASSVAPATKEQYF. The CDR3 DNA sequence: TGTGCCAGCAGCGTAGCCCCGGCGACTAAGGAGCAGTACTTC.

The chain is built from TRBV9 and TRBJ2-3; the D gene could be TRBD1 or TRBD2 (6 bases each). The CDR3 length is 11 residues. The germline V gene has CDR1 SGDLS and CDR2 YYNGEE. V lost 7 bases and J 5 bases, leaving 8 bases between the germline ends. DNA of the CDR3: TGTGCCAGCGAGGGGGGAGATACGCAGTATTTT. This gives the protein CASEGGDTQYF.

V gene TRBV5-4 combines with J gene TRBJ2-2; the D gene could be TRBD1 or TRBD2 (6 bases each). Germline CDR1 SGHNT, CDR2 YYREEE (reference sequence). Trimming removed 1 base at V and 4 bases at J, with 11 bases between. CDR3 length equals 15 residues. The CDR3 reads CASSLYREVTGELFF. The DNA for the CDR3 is TGTGCCAGCAGCTTGTACAGGGAGGTCACCGGGGAGCTGTTTTTT.

This clone was detected only once. The V call is TRBV7-9, the J call TRBJ2-1; D may be TRBD2 (5 bases). This CDR3 region has 18 residues. V was pared by 5 bases and J by 4 bases, with 24 bases between. Germline V lookup: CDR1 SEHNR, CDR2 FQNEAQ (reference sequence). The CDR3 bases are TGTGCCAGCAGCCCCGAGTTCGAGACACCGAGGAGGTACAATGAGCAGTTCTTC. Protein product: CASSPEFETPRRYNEQFF.

This clone was observed a single time. This sample also contains other DNA sequences that code for the same CDR3. This chain connects TRBV29-1 to TRBJ2-3; TRBD1 is a possible D gene (5 bases). This CDR3 is 13 amino acids long. V lost 3 bases, J lost 0 bases, and 7 bases lay in between. Germline V gene lookup returns CDR1 SQVTM and CDR2 ANQGSEA. The CDR3 nucleotides are TGCAGCGTTGATCCAGGGAGCACAGATACGCAGTATTTT. Translation: CSVDPGSTDTQYF.

The chain recombines TRBV27 with TRBJ2-7; D is ambiguous. Trimming stripped 2 bases from V and 2 bases from J, with 7 bases between. Germline loops: CDR1 MNHEY, CDR2 SMNVEV (reference sequence). The CDR3 covers 13 residues. This CDR3 reads CASSLRVAYEQYF. As DNA, the CDR3 is TGTGCCAGCAGTTTAAGGGTAGCCTACGAGCAGTACTTC.

This clone appeared once. This chain connects TRBV7-9 to TRBJ1-1; weak D call: TRBD1 (6 bases). The germline CDR1 and CDR2 sequences are SEHNR and FQNEAQ (reference sequence). Trimming removed 4 bases from V and 4 bases from J, with 10 bases in between. This CDR3 has 13 amino acids. In DNA, the CDR3 is TGTGCCAGCAGCTCTCAGGACAGCACTGAAGCTTTCTTT. Translation: CASSSQDSTEAFF.

The chain recombines TRBV5-4 with TRBJ1-2; no clear D gene. Trimming removed 0 bases at V and 5 bases at J, with 11 bases between. The germline gives CDR1 SGHNT, CDR2 YYREEE (reference sequence). The CDR3 length is 14 residues. Written as DNA, the CDR3 is TGTGCCAGCAGCTTGGAGGGATTACGGTATGGCTACACCTTC. This gives the protein CASSLEGLRYGYTF.

This chain connects TRBV7-3 to TRBJ2-3; 11 nucleotides agree with TRBD1. The CDR3 sequence is 19 residues long. Germline trimming cut 5 bases from V and 0 bases from J; bases unmatched to any gene: 13. Germline V gene data show CDR1 as SGHTA and CDR2 as FQGTGA. The CDR3 nucleotides are TGTGCCAGCAGCCTCGGACAGGGGGCGGCTAGCGGGAGCACAGATACGCAGTATTTT. This sequence encodes CASSLGQGAASGSTDTQYF.

This clone was detected only once. The chain carries TRBV12-5 and TRBJ2-2; D is perhaps TRBD2 (5 bases). Germline V gene lookup returns CDR1 LGHNT and CDR2 FRNRAP. This CDR3 is 15 amino acids long. The germline V and J ends were trimmed by 6 bases and 2 bases, with 13 bases remaining between them. The CDR3 nucleotides are TGTGCTAGTGGCAACGGGGTACTTAACACCGGGGAGCTGTTTTTT. Protein: CASGNGVLNTGELFF. Drawing the rest from reference TRBV12-5 and TRBJ2-2, the complete variable domain is DARVTQTPRHKVTEMGQEVTMRCQPILGHNTVFWYRQTMMQGLELLAYFRNRAPLDDSGMPKDRFSAEMPDATLATLKIQPSEPRDSAVYFCASGNGVLNTGELFFGEGSRLTVL.

The rearrangement uses TRBV18 and TRBJ1-4, with 7 bases that match TRBD1. The CDR3 extends over 18 amino acids. The V gene end was trimmed by 6 bases and the J gene end by 0 bases; junction bases not matched to a gene: 13. CDR1 is KGHSH, CDR2 LQKENI, per germline. As DNA, the CDR3 is TGTGCCAGCTCTATGACAGGGACATCGGATCCAACTAATGAAAAACTGTTTTTT. This gives the protein CASSMTGTSDPTNEKLFF.

The rearrangement uses TRBV6-4 and TRBJ2-2; TRBD2 agrees at 10 bases. The CDR3 is made up of 19 amino acids. CDR1 is MRHNA, CDR2 SNTAGT, per germline. V shed 5 bases, J shed 0 bases, and the junction held 12 bases outside the gene matches. CDR3 DNA: TGTGCCAGCAGTCGACTTAGCGGGAGGTCGAACGCGAACACCGGGGAGCTGTTTTTT. The encoded protein is CASSRLSGRSNANTGELFF.

This sequence joins TRBV10-1 and TRBJ2-1; D gene unclear. Trimming pared 4 bases from V and 4 bases from J, leaving 35 bases between. The CDR3 is made up of 22 amino acids. The germline V gene encodes CDR1 WNHNN and CDR2 SYGVQD (reference sequence). CDR3 residues: CASSVPLLQVGVAKHTYNEQFF. In DNA, the CDR3 is TGCGCCAGCAGTGTACCCCTTCTCCAGGTCGGTGTCGCAAAACACACTTACAATGAGCAGTTCTTC.